The 30 T cell receptor beta chains listed next were all sequenced from one sample in a study of human T cells and chemical hapten exposure. TCRdb analysed the RACE reads with MiXCR anew, one entry per CDR3 protein. The sample holds some 77,000 distinct CDR3 sequences; around 9.4% are singletons and the top ten take roughly 1.6%. Time point of the sample: healthy volunteer bleed at 6 weeks. Before extraction, the whole blood was not fractionated, and total RNA was taken from it. The sample consisted of whole blood. These receptors originate from a female donor in good health. Some clones in this sample may be carry-over from other donors' samples.

This clonotype has more than one count but fewer than ten. CDR3 loop: CASSWGDREKLFF. The CDR3 DNA reads as TGCGCCAGCAGCTGGGGGGATCGCGAAAAACTGTTTTTT. The rearrangement joins TRBV5-1 to TRBJ1-4; D may be TRBD1 (5 bases). V was cut by 3 bases and J by 8 bases, with 11 bases left in between. From germline, CDR1 is SGHRS and CDR2 YFSETQ. The CDR3 length is 13 residues.

V is TRBV11-3 and J is TRBJ2-3; 8 bases are shared with TRBD2. Trimming took 5 bases from V and 3 from J; bases not matched to a gene: 7. In germline, CDR1 is SGHNT, CDR2 YENEEA. This CDR3 contains 15 residues. The CDR3 DNA is TGTGCCAGCAGCGTCGGGGGGGCCGGGACAGATACGCAGTATTTT. This codes for CASSVGGAGTDTQYF.

Many counts were recorded for this clonotype. The chain combines TRBV7-9 with TRBJ2-3; D unresolved. The V gene's germline CDR1 is SEHNR and CDR2 FQNEAQ (reference sequence). Trimming left V 6 bases short and J 0 bases short, with 7 bases between. The CDR3 totals 13 residues. CDR3 DNA: TGTGCCAGCAGTTTTGCTAGCACAGATACGCAGTATTTT. It codes for CASSFASTDTQYF.

DNA of the CDR3: TGTGCCAGCACGTCCGGGACTAGCGGGGGTGAGCAGTACTTC. This translates into CASTSGTSGGEQYF. The chain employs TRBV7-6 and TRBJ2-7, with 14 bases identical to TRBD2. J lost 7 bases, V lost 7 bases, and 6 bases had no gene match. The CDR3 consists of 14 residues. The germline CDR1 and CDR2 sequences are SGHVS and FNYEAQ.

This sequence joins TRBV28 and TRBJ2-3, with TRBD2 matching 10 bases. Germline values: CDR1 MDHEN, CDR2 SYDVKM. This CDR3 contains 16 residues. Germline trimming cut 4 bases from V and 6 bases from J; bases unmatched to any gene: 10. In DNA form, the CDR3 reads TGTGCCAGCAGTTCCCCTCTAGCGGGGGAAGCTGATACGCAGTATTTT. It encodes CASSSPLAGEADTQYF.

This clonotype was detected many times. The rearrangement links TRBV20-1 to TRBJ1-2; 10 nucleotides agree with TRBD1. The CDR3 length is 15 residues. Germline CDR1 is DFQATT and CDR2 is SNEGSKA (reference sequence). J gave up 2 bases and V 5 bases, and 8 bases lay outside the gene matches. The CDR3 DNA follows: TGCAGTGCTCTAGACTCGGGACAGGGGAACTATGGCTACACCTTC. Protein: CSALDSGQGNYGYTF.

CDR3 in amino acids: CASSSQGRGRYEQYF. CDR3 nucleotides: TGTGCCAGCAGCTCCCAAGGGAGGGGGCGTTACGAGCAGTACTTC. The rearrangement joins TRBV14 to TRBJ2-7; perhaps D is TRBD1 or TRBD2 (7 bases each). The germline V gene has CDR1 SGHDN and CDR2 FVKESK. The CDR3 runs 15 residues. The V end lost 5 bases, the J end lost 4 bases, and 18 bases lay between the germline ends.

This clonotype has only a few counts. The chain joins TRBV7-2 to TRBJ2-3, with D unclear. The CDR3 is 14 amino acids. V gave up 5 bases and J gave up 4 bases, with 13 bases separating them. Germline V gene lookup returns CDR1 SGHTA and CDR2 FQGNSA. CDR3 sequence reads: CASSLRLRADTQYF. The CDR3 bases are TGTGCCAGCAGCCTGCGGCTTAGGGCAGATACGCAGTATTTT.

The sample holds a few counts of this clonotype. The gene calls are TRBV7-8 and TRBJ2-3; perhaps TRBD2 as D (6 bases). CDR3 length equals 14 residues. From germline, CDR1 is SGHVS and CDR2 FQNEAQ. V was shortened by 5 bases and J by 0 bases, with 9 bases between the two germline ends. The CDR3 region has the DNA TGTGCCAGCAGCCCGGGGACTAGCACAGATACGCAGTATTTT. Its translation: CASSPGTSTDTQYF.

This clonotype was counted between two and nine times. The rearrangement uses TRBV20-1 and TRBJ1-5, with a possible D match to TRBD1 (5 bases). CDR3 length: 16 amino acids. Germline-derived CDR1 and CDR2 are DFQATT and SNEGSKA (reference sequence). Deletions cut 7 bases from V and 0 bases from J, with 19 bases between. The DNA of the CDR3 is TGCAGTGTATCTCAGGGCCCTCTAATTAGCAATCAGCCCCAGCATTTT. It is translated as CSVSQGPLISNQPQHF.

The chain combines TRBV12-3 or TRBV12-4 with TRBJ2-5; 9 nucleotides line up with TRBD1. With 4 bases clipped from V and 4 bases from J, the junction kept 7 bases outside the gene matches. There are 15 residues in the CDR3. The chain's CDR3 is CASSSRDRVTETQYF. The CDR3 nucleotides read TGTGCCAGCAGTTCCCGGGACAGGGTAACAGAGACCCAGTACTTC.

This clonotype occurred a few times. CDR3: CASSYRAGTGVYSNQPQHF. The CDR3 coding sequence is TGTGCCAGCAGTTATAGAGCCGGGACAGGGGTTTATAGCAATCAGCCCCAGCATTTT. The chain carries TRBV12-3 or TRBV12-4 and TRBJ1-5; 10 positions match TRBD1. CDR3 length equals 19 residues. The ends lost 4 bases at V and 0 bases at J; junction bases unmatched: 12.

This clonotype was counted between two and nine times. The chain is built from TRBV18 and TRBJ1-1; 7 bases are a match to TRBD1. Looked up from germline, CDR1 is KGHSH and CDR2 is LQKENI. This CDR3 region has 14 residues. V was pared by 6 bases and J by 1 base, with 5 bases of the junction left unmatched. CDR3 sequence reads: CASSQGQPNTEAFF. The CDR3 DNA sequence: TGTGCCAGCTCTCAGGGACAGCCGAACACTGAAGCTTTCTTT.

A few counts support this clonotype. J is TRBJ2-3 and V is TRBV12-3 or TRBV12-4; D gene uncertain. The CDR3 length is 12 residues. The V gene lost 7 bases and the J gene lost 4 bases, with 9 bases spanning the gap. The CDR3, as DNA: TGTGCCAGCATAGGTGCCCCAGATACGCAGTATTTT. The encoded protein is CASIGAPDTQYF.

The sample holds a few counts of this clonotype. The chain is built from TRBV18 and TRBJ2-7, with 9 bases fitting TRBD2. This CDR3 has 15 amino acids. CDR1 and CDR2 (germline): KGHSH, LQKENI. The V gene end was trimmed by 3 bases and the J gene end by 4 bases; junction bases not matched to a gene: 7. The CDR3 is CASSPSAGGLYEQYF. CDR3 nucleotides: TGTGCCAGCTCACCTTCAGCGGGGGGACTTTACGAGCAGTACTTC.

The V call is TRBV6-5, the J call TRBJ2-1, with 9 bases identical to TRBD2. This CDR3 contains 14 residues. Germline CDR1 MNHEY, CDR2 SVGAGI. The V and J ends lost 6 bases and 6 bases, in that order; junction bases with no gene match: 6. CDR3 nucleotide sequence: TGTGCCAGCAGCCAGACTAGCGGTCTCAATGAGCAGTTCTTC. Its protein is CASSQTSGLNEQFF.

This clonotype appeared a few times. J is TRBJ2-3 and V is TRBV6-1; TRBD2 agrees at 9 bases. CDR3 length equals 16 residues. CDR1 is MNHNS, CDR2 SASEGT, per germline. V shed 3 bases, J shed 0 bases, and the junction held 4 bases outside the gene matches. This CDR3 is CASSESLAGSTDTQYF. The CDR3 DNA sequence: TGTGCCAGCAGTGAGTCACTAGCGGGTAGCACAGATACGCAGTATTTT.

In this sample, this clonotype turned up many times. The chain has TRBV4-2 and TRBJ2-3; D call uncertain. Trimming took off 6 bases at V and 1 base at J, with 14 bases between the two ends. This CDR3 spans 15 amino acids. Germline CDR1 LGHNA, CDR2 YNFKEQ. CDR3 sequence reads: CASRIGSVGTDTQYF. The CDR3 DNA is TGTGCCAGCAGAATTGGTTCCGTTGGCACAGATACGCAGTATTTT.

This clonotype was counted ten times or more. The chain links TRBV20-1 to TRBJ1-1; D not resolved. The CDR3 consists of 12 residues. The V gene's germline CDR1 is DFQATT and CDR2 SNEGSKA (reference sequence). V was cut by 0 bases and J by 8 bases, with 10 bases left in between. The CDR3 here is CSARDHRQEAFF. CDR3 in DNA: TGCAGTGCTAGAGATCATAGGCAAGAAGCTTTCTTT.

In this sample, this clonotype turned up many times. This chain links TRBV6-5 with TRBJ1-5, with 8 bases aligning to TRBD1. Germline CDR1 reads MNHEY; CDR2 reads SVGAGI. V shed 5 bases, J shed 4 bases, and the junction held 7 bases outside the gene matches. This CDR3 region has 15 residues. CDR3 nucleotide sequence: TGTGCCAGCAGTCCCTCCCGGACAGGGAATCAGCCCCAGCATTTT. It encodes CASSPSRTGNQPQHF.

This clonotype has ten or more counts. The V call is TRBV11-1, the J call TRBJ1-1; 9 nucleotides align to TRBD1. V trimming: 4 bases; J trimming: 7 bases; junction bases outside the gene matches: 13. In germline, CDR1 is SGHAT, CDR2 FQDESV (reference sequence). The CDR3 contains 16 residues. This CDR3 is CASSSDTRDRVIEAFF. DNA of the CDR3: TGTGCCAGCAGCTCGGACACCCGGGACAGGGTGATTGAAGCTTTCTTT.

This clonotype showed up many times. CDR3 sequence (DNA): TGTGCCAGCAGCTTCATGAACACTGAAGCTTTCTTT. Its translation: CASSFMNTEAFF. The chain has TRBV5-5 and TRBJ1-1; D remains unclear. The germline V gene encodes CDR1 SGHKS and CDR2 YYEKEE (reference sequence). This CDR3 spans 12 amino acids. Trimming shortened V by 2 bases and J by 0 bases, and 2 bases separated the two germline ends.

CDR3 loop: CASSFDRDRADTQYF. CDR3 nucleotide sequence: TGTGCCAGCAGCTTCGACAGGGATCGGGCAGATACGCAGTATTTT. This chain links TRBV7-2 with TRBJ2-3; 7 positions agree with TRBD1. The CDR3 spans 15 residues. Germline CDR1 SGHTA, CDR2 FQGNSA. Unmatched junction bases numbered 7, after V lost 3 bases and J lost 4 bases.

This clonotype has a handful of counts. The chain employs TRBV24-1 and TRBJ1-1; D not resolved. Trimming removed 2 bases from V and 0 bases from J, with 9 bases in between. Germline V lookup: CDR1 KGHDR, CDR2 SFDVKD. The CDR3 extends over 15 amino acids. CDR3 loop: CATSDSKAVNTEAFF. The DNA for the CDR3 is TGTGCCACCAGTGATTCTAAGGCAGTGAACACTGAAGCTTTCTTT.

This clonotype was detected a few times. The chain uses TRBV28 and TRBJ1-2, with 7 bases lining up with TRBD1. CDR3 length: 14 amino acids. Trimming took 6 bases from V and 3 from J; bases not matched to a gene: 7. The germline gives CDR1 MDHEN, CDR2 SYDVKM. The DNA for the CDR3 is TGTGCCAGCAGCCTAACGACAGGGCACTATGGCTACACCTTC. Protein product: CASSLTTGHYGYTF.

This clonotype was observed at least ten times. The rearrangement uses TRBV7-2 and TRBJ2-4; maybe TRBD2 (6 bases). This CDR3 is built from 14 residues. The V gene lost 1 base and the J gene lost 8 bases, with 12 bases spanning the gap. Germline V gene sequence: CDR1 SGHTA, CDR2 FQGNSA. CDR3: CASSLGGVGDIQYF. The CDR3 region has the DNA TGTGCCAGCAGCTTAGGGGGGGTGGGAGACATTCAGTACTTC.

Points on this clonotype: A much larger clonotype is one base distant, so this may be a read error. This chain links TRBV18 with TRBJ2-7, with 8 positions matching TRBD1. Germline V gene data show CDR1 as KGHSH and CDR2 as LQKENI. The trim removed 4 bases at V and 6 bases at J, leaving 8 bases unmatched. The CDR3 covers 14 residues. CDR3 nucleotides: TGTGCCAGCTCACGGACAGGGAGGTTCGCCGAGCAGTACTTC. Its translation: CASSRTGRFAEQYF.

V is TRBV5-1 and J is TRBJ1-1, with 9 bases identical to TRBD1. The CDR3 has 18 amino acids. The V gene end was trimmed by 1 base and the J gene end by 0 bases; junction bases not matched to a gene: 10. Germline values: CDR1 SGHRS, CDR2 YFSETQ. DNA of the CDR3: TGCGCCAGCAGCTTGTTCAACCGGGACAGGGTCATGAACACTGAAGCTTTCTTT. It translates to CASSLFNRDRVMNTEAFF.

This chain connects TRBV6-2 or TRBV6-3 to TRBJ1-6, with D hard to call. Germline CDR1 reads MNHEY; CDR2 reads SVGEGT. The length of the CDR3 is 16 residues. The V end lost 3 bases, the J end lost 9 bases, and 18 bases lay between the germline ends. In DNA, the CDR3 is TGTGCCAGCAGTTATGGTTCACAATGGGGTATTTCACCCCTCCACTTT. As protein: CASSYGSQWGISPLHF.

Only a few counts were recorded for this clonotype. The V and J genes are TRBV5-1 and TRBJ1-2; D not certain. Trimming shortened V by 0 bases and J by 0 bases, and 6 bases separated the two germline ends. CDR1 is SGHRS, CDR2 YFSETQ, per germline. CDR3 length: 14 residues. CDR3: CASSLESTNYGYTF. The CDR3 DNA reads TGCGCCAGCAGCTTGGAGTCAACTAACTATGGCTACACCTTC.